This T cell receptor (beta chain) was retrieved from a study of CD8 T cells in Susac syndrome. Germline CDR1 SGHAT, CDR2 FQNNGV. The CDR3 is 15 amino acids. V lost 0 bases and J 5 bases, leaving 13 bases between the germline ends. The patients serving as multiple sclerosis controls were treatment-naive. They had stable or active relapsing-remitting disease and fulfilled revised McDonald criteria. The authors negatively isolated CD8+ and CD4+ T cells and FACS-enriched TEMRA cells. With random hexamers, reverse transcription was performed on about 0.5 to 1 ug of RNA. A multiplex approach, immunoSEQ multiplex PCR, amplified TCR beta CDR3 across 54 Vbeta and 13 Jbeta. TCRdb re-called the immunoSEQ multiplex PCR reads with MiXCR, one entry per CDR3 protein. The table has 400,000 or so distinct CDR3 sequences, 75% to 90% seen once.

The TCR was taken from a human donor with multiple sclerosis. Specimen: CD8+ T cells from PBMCs. V and J are TRBV11-2 and TRBJ1-2; unclear D gene. The CDR3 region has the DNA TGTGCCAGCAGCTTAGATGCCAATCCAGGATATGGCTACACCTTC. Amino acid sequence: CASSLDANPGYGYTF.